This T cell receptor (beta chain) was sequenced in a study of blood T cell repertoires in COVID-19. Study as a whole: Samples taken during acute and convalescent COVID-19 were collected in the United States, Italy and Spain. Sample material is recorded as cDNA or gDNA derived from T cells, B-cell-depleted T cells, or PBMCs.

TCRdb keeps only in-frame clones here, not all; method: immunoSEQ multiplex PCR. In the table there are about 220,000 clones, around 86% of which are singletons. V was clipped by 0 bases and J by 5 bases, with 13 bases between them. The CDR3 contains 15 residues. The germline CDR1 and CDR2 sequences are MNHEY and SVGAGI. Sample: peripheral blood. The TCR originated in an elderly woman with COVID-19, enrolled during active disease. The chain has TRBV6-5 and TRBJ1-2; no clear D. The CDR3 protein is CASSYSNPGKYGYTF. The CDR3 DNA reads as TGTGCCAGCAGTTACTCGAACCCGGGAAAGTATGGCTACACCTTC.